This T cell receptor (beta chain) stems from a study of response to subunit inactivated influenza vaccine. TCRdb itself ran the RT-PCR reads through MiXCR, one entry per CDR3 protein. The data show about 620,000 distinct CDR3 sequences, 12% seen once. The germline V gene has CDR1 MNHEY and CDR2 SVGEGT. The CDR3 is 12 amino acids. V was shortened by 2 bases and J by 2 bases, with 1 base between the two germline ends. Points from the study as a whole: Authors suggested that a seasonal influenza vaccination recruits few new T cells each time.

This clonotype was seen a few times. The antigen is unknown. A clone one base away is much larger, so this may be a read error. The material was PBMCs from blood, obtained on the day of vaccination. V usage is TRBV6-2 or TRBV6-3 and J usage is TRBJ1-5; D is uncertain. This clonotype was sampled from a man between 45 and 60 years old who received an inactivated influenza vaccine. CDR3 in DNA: TGTGCCAGCAGTTACCGCAATCAGCCCCAGCATTTT. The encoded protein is CASSYRNQPQHF.